The 5 T cell receptor beta chains presented below share a single source sample, sequenced in a study of cytomegalovirus exposure and HLA in healthy donors. 13 Jbeta primers and 60 Vbeta primers were used for the PCR. Profiling relied on immunoSEQ multiplex PCR, and the TCRdb table lists in-frame clones only, not all of them. This sample has roughly 100,000 clones, with about an eighth found just once. Sequences were obtained from PBMCs. Every receptor here comes from a man aged 40-49 years in good health and CMV-seropositive.

The chain links TRBV6-1 to TRBJ2-3; 8 nucleotides align to TRBD2. Germline CDR1 reads MNHNS; CDR2 reads SASEGT. J gave up 6 bases and V 3 bases, and 5 bases lay outside the gene matches. The CDR3 consists of 14 residues. The CDR3 here is CASSEAGLGDTQYF. The CDR3 region has the DNA TGTGCCAGCAGTGAGGCGGGACTAGGGGATACGCAGTATTTT.

This clone showed up just a few times. V gene TRBV19 combines with J gene TRBJ2-7, with 8 nucleotides matching TRBD1. CDR3 size: 13 residues. CDR1 and CDR2 from the germline V gene are LNHDA and SQIVND (reference sequence). The J segment lost 2 bases and the V segment lost 6 bases, leaving 3 bases of the junction unmatched. CDR3 sequence reads: CASSTGGTYEQYF. The CDR3 DNA reads TGTGCCAGTAGCACAGGGGGGACCTACGAGCAGTACTTC.

The rearrangement uses TRBV27 and TRBJ2-7, with 7 nucleotides matching TRBD2. The CDR3 sequence is 14 residues long. V was clipped by 5 bases and J by 2 bases; unmatched bases: 6. The germline gives CDR1 MNHEY, CDR2 SMNVEV (reference sequence). The CDR3 region is CASSPLADPYEQYF. The CDR3 coding sequence is TGTGCCAGCAGTCCCCTAGCGGATCCCTACGAGCAGTACTTC.

The rearrangement uses TRBV9 and TRBJ2-7, with D hard to call. The CDR3 extends over 12 amino acids. V lost 3 bases, J lost 2 bases, and 6 bases lay in between. The germline gives CDR1 SGDLS, CDR2 YYNGEE. The CDR3 spells CASSDSPYEQYF. CDR3 nucleotide sequence: TGTGCCAGCAGCGATAGTCCCTACGAGCAGTACTTC.

The chain uses TRBV4-1 and TRBJ2-3; possibly TRBD2 for D (5 bases). The CDR3 spans 15 residues. CDR1 is MGHRA, CDR2 YSYEKL, per germline. Trimming took 1 base from V and 2 from J, leaving 10 bases between them. The CDR3 reads CASSQAGYSTDTQYF. DNA for the CDR3: TGCGCCAGCAGCCAAGCGGGGTACTCCACAGATACGCAGTATTTT.